The present TCR beta chain was sequenced within a study of molecular identifiers for immune sequencing clone quantification. TCRdb reprocessed the PCR reads via MiXCR and lists one record per CDR3 protein. The data contain 250,000 to 400,000 distinct CDR3 sequences, roughly a fifth of them singletons. V lost 2 bases to trimming and J lost 5 bases, with 8 bases between them. The CDR3 spans 13 residues. In germline, CDR1 is MNHEY, CDR2 SMNVEV (reference sequence). The sequence derives from a human donor in good health. Some libraries in this study had Jurkat cell RNA spiked in. Source material: naive CD8+ T cells from blood, with Jurkat cell RNA spiked in. Subset given: FACS-sorted CD8+CD4-CCR7+CD45RA+ naive T cells. The chain employs TRBV27 and TRBJ2-3, with D possibly TRBD2 on 6 matching bases. The CDR3 bases are TGTGCCAGCAGTTTACTAGCGAAAGATACGCAGTATTTT. Amino acids: CASSLLAKDTQYF.